Presented here are 20 T cell receptor beta chains from one specimen sequenced in a study of shared clonotypes between healthy human individuals. The assay was immunoSEQ multiplex PCR, and TCRdb's table has in-frame clones only and misses some. The data show roughly 2.1 million clones, with roughly 91% seen just once and around 1.7% held by the top ten. Selected positively for CCR7 and CD45RO-negative, naive CD8 cells excluded terminally differentiated effector memory CD45RA+ cells. Sequences were obtained from naive CD8+ T cells from PBMCs. The receptors come from a man younger than 30 in good health. Some clones in this sample may be carry-over from other donors' samples.

The rearrangement uses TRBV10-3 and TRBJ2-7, with 13 bases matching TRBD2. The J segment lost 5 bases and the V segment lost 5 bases, leaving 9 bases of the junction unmatched. CDR1 ENHRY and CDR2 SYGVKD come from the germline V gene. The CDR3 contains 16 residues. In DNA, the CDR3 is TGTGCCATCAGTCGAACCTCCGGGACTAGCGGGAACGAGCAGTACTTC. Translating gives CAISRTSGTSGNEQYF.

The V call is TRBV7-6, the J call TRBJ1-4; TRBD1 might be the D (5 bases). The germline gives CDR1 SGHVS, CDR2 FNYEAQ. This CDR3 spans 16 amino acids. Trimming cost V 0 bases and J 1 base, with 9 bases left between them. The CDR3 region is CASSLAWRGTNEKLFF. The CDR3 DNA sequence: TGTGCCAGCAGCTTAGCTTGGAGGGGAACTAATGAAAAACTGTTTTTT.

This clone was found once. The chain uses TRBV7-2 and TRBJ1-4; TRBD1 matches at 9 bases. Unmatched junction bases numbered 7, after V lost 0 bases and J lost 8 bases. The CDR3 length is 16 residues. Germline V CDR1 and CDR2: SGHTA, FQGNSA. CDR3 coding DNA: TGTGCCAGCAGCTTAGCGTACAGGGGGCAAGAAGAAAAACTGTTTTTT. It is translated as CASSLAYRGQEEKLFF. Based on the CDR3 plus reference TRBV7-2 and TRBJ1-4, the full variable domain is GAGVSQSPSNKVTEKGKDVELRCDPISGHTALYWYRQSLGQGLEFLIYFQGNSAPDKSGLPSDRFSAERTGGSVSTLTIQRTQQEDSAVYLCASSLAYRGQEEKLFFGSGTQLSVL.

The V call is TRBV9, the J call TRBJ2-2; 7 bases line up with TRBD2. The trim removed 4 bases at V and 4 bases at J, leaving 7 bases unmatched. The CDR3 has 15 residues. Germline loops: CDR1 SGDLS, CDR2 YYNGEE. The CDR3 DNA reads as TGTGCCAGCAGCACCAGCGGGAAGGTCACCGGGGAGCTGTTTTTT. As protein: CASSTSGKVTGELFF. Based on the CDR3 plus reference TRBV9 and TRBJ2-2, the full variable domain is DSGVTQTPKHLITATGQRVTLRCSPRSGDLSVYWYQQSLDQGLQFLIQYYNGEERAKGNILERFSAQQFPDLHSELNLSSLELGDSALYFCASSTSGKVTGELFFGEGSRLTVL.

The rearrangement uses TRBV28 and TRBJ2-1; D remains ambiguous. Deletions cut 4 bases from V and 0 bases from J, with 7 bases between. The germline gives CDR1 MDHEN, CDR2 SYDVKM. This CDR3 has 14 residues. This CDR3 reads CASSSSDSYNEQFF. The CDR3 DNA reads TGTGCCAGCAGTTCCTCGGACTCCTACAATGAGCAGTTCTTC.

The chain carries TRBV9 and TRBJ1-2; 8 bases line up with TRBD1. Germline V gives CDR1 SGDLS, CDR2 YYNGEE. This CDR3 spans 14 amino acids. Trimming took 1 base from V and 7 from J; bases not matched to a gene: 6. The CDR3 coding sequence is TGTGCCAGCAGCGTACTCCAGGGGGCGGGTGGCTACACCTTC. Its translation is CASSVLQGAGGYTF.

A few counts support this clone. Additional DNA sequences in this sample encode the identical CDR3. CDR3 sequence: CASSSTYEQYF. The DNA for the CDR3 is TGTGCCAGCAGCTCTACCTACGAGCAGTACTTC. The V and J genes are TRBV5-4 and TRBJ2-7; D is unresolved. This CDR3 region has 11 residues. Germline V gives CDR1 SGHNT, CDR2 YYREEE (reference sequence). V was shortened by 3 bases and J by 2 bases, with 3 bases between the two germline ends.

The CDR3 loop is CASSVGGTRGTQYF. The CDR3 coding sequence is TGTGCCAGCAGCGTAGGTGGGACACGGGGTACGCAGTATTTT. The chain combines TRBV9 with TRBJ2-3, with D maybe TRBD1 (6 bases). Germline V lookup: CDR1 SGDLS, CDR2 YYNGEE. The CDR3 sequence is 14 residues long. V was clipped by 0 bases and J by 8 bases, with 13 bases between them.

This clone was counted between two and nine times. V is TRBV30 and J is TRBJ1-1; D uncertain. With 3 bases removed from V and 0 bases from J, the gap between germline ends came to 11 bases. Germline CDR1 reads GTSNPN; CDR2 reads SVGIG (reference sequence). The CDR3 covers 14 residues. CDR3 residues: CAWSVGRLNTEAFF. The CDR3 bases are TGTGCCTGGAGCGTAGGACGGTTGAACACTGAAGCTTTCTTT. Based on the CDR3 plus reference TRBV30 and TRBJ1-1, the full variable domain is SQTIHQWPATLVQPVGSPLSLECTVEGTSNPNLYWYRQAAGRGLQLLFYSVGIGQISSEVPQNLSASRPQDRQFILSSKKLLLSDSGFYLCAWSVGRLNTEAFFGQGTRLTVV.

The genes are TRBV7-2 and TRBJ2-7; TRBD2 aligns across 11 bases. CDR1 and CDR2 (germline): SGHTA, FQGNSA. CDR3 length: 14 residues. V was pared by 5 bases and J by 4 bases, with 4 bases of the junction left unmatched. CDR3 coding DNA: TGTGCCAGCAGCCCACTAGCGGGAGTTTACGAGCAGTACTTC. Its protein product is CASSPLAGVYEQYF.

This chain connects TRBV13 to TRBJ2-3; a possible D gene is TRBD1 (6 bases). CDR1 is PRHDT and CDR2 is FYEKMQ in the germline V gene (reference sequence). The ends were cut back, 5 bases at V and 10 bases at J, with 13 bases in the middle. This CDR3 is 12 amino acids long. The CDR3 region is CASSQGRYSQYF. The CDR3 bases are TGTGCCAGCAGCCAGGGGAGATACTCGCAGTATTTT. Drawing the rest from reference TRBV13 and TRBJ2-3, the complete variable domain is AAGVIQSPRHLIKEKRETATLKCYPIPRHDTVYWYQQGPGQDPQFLISFYEKMQSDKGSIPDRFSAQQFSDYHSELNMSSLELGDSALYFCASSQGRYSQYFGPGTRLTVL.

The chain couples TRBV7-9 to TRBJ2-7; 7 bases are shared with TRBD2. V lost 4 bases, J lost 2 bases, and 8 bases stayed unmatched. This CDR3 comprises 15 residues. Germline CDR1 is SEHNR and CDR2 is FQNEAQ (reference sequence). CDR3 protein: CASSSPGLPTYEQYF. The DNA for the CDR3 is TGTGCCAGCAGCTCCCCGGGACTACCCACCTACGAGCAGTACTTC.

The chain is built from TRBV27 and TRBJ2-7; 11 nucleotides align to TRBD2. CDR3 length: 17 residues. The germline CDR1 and CDR2 sequences are MNHEY and SMNVEV (reference sequence). V dropped 2 bases and J dropped 2; count of bases not matched to a gene: 8. This chain's CDR3 is CASSLPSLAGAPYEQYF. Here the CDR3 DNA reads TGTGCCAGCAGTTTACCCTCACTAGCGGGAGCCCCCTACGAGCAGTACTTC.

V and J are TRBV14 and TRBJ2-5; D call uncertain. The V end was cut by 2 bases, the J end by 5 bases, with 9 bases between. The CDR3 consists of 13 residues. Per germline, CDR1 SGHDN and CDR2 FVKESK. The CDR3 spells CASSQLVMETQYF. In nucleotides, the CDR3 is TGTGCCAGCAGCCAACTGGTCATGGAGACCCAGTACTTC.

The chain employs TRBV27 and TRBJ1-1; 7 nucleotides match TRBD1. Germline CDR1 MNHEY, CDR2 SMNVEV (reference sequence). CDR3 size: 17 residues. Trimming at V came to 5 bases and at J to 0 bases, leaving 12 bases not matched to a gene. CDR3 in amino acids: CASSLLTPTGVNTEAFF. The DNA for the CDR3 is TGTGCCAGCAGTCTACTCACCCCAACAGGGGTGAACACTGAAGCTTTCTTT.

Worth noting for this clone: The junction and the germline gene differ at one end; a read error may be behind it. V usage is TRBV19 and J usage is TRBJ1-1; possible D gene TRBD1, 6 bases. The CDR3 length is 14 residues. Germline CDR1 reads LNHDA; CDR2 reads SQIVND (reference sequence). The DNA of the CDR3 is TGTGCCAGTATTATAGGGGGGGTGAACACTGAAGCTTTCTTT. Encoded protein: CASIIGGVNTEAFF.

The chain has TRBV15 and TRBJ2-3; D remains unclear. V gave up 6 bases and J gave up 0 bases, with 10 bases separating them. This CDR3 comprises 14 residues. Germline lookup yields CDR1 LNHNV and CDR2 YYDKDF (reference sequence). In nucleotides, the CDR3 is TGTGCCACCAGGGGCGTCCCTAGCACAGATACGCAGTATTTT. Its protein product is CATRGVPSTDTQYF.

This clone was observed a few times. Other DNA sequences in the sample encode the same CDR3. This rearrangement joins TRBV28 to TRBJ2-7; D unresolved. CDR1 MDHEN and CDR2 SYDVKM come from the germline V gene. The CDR3 has 12 amino acids. V was clipped by 3 bases and J by 3 bases, with 6 bases between them. DNA of the CDR3: TGTGCCAGCAGTTTTGGTAGCTACGAGCAGTACTTC. As protein: CASSFGSYEQYF.

The chain is built from TRBV7-6 and TRBJ2-1, with D perhaps matching TRBD2 (5 bases). From germline, CDR1 is SGHVS and CDR2 FNYEAQ. Trimming took off 1 base at V and 5 bases at J, with 12 bases between the two ends. CDR3 length: 15 amino acids. CDR3 DNA: TGTGCCAGCAGCTTAGGAGGGATACGAGACAATGAGCAGTTCTTC. Its protein is CASSLGGIRDNEQFF. Combining the CDR3 with reference TRBV7-6 and TRBJ2-1 gives the whole variable domain GAGVSQSPRYKVTKRGQDVALRCDPISGHVSLYWYRQALGQGPEFLTYFNYEAQQDKSGLPNDRFSAERPEGSISTLTIQRTEQRDSAMYRCASSLGGIRDNEQFFGPGTRLTVL.

Comment on this clone: In the same sample, other DNA sequences code for this CDR3. The chain employs TRBV27 and TRBJ2-7; maybe TRBD1 (5 bases). The CDR3 is 13 residues long. CDR1 is MNHEY, CDR2 SMNVEV, per germline (reference sequence). V was trimmed by 4 bases and J by 2 bases, leaving 9 bases between them. The CDR3 DNA reads TGTGCCAGCAGTTGGGGCGGTACCTACGAGCAGTACTTC. Translation: CASSWGGTYEQYF.